The 31 T cell receptor beta chains listed next were all sequenced from one sample in a study of blood T cells in healthy people across ages. Primed by a sample-barcoded 5' primer and a J-beta primer mix, a second PCR proceeded for 7 to 11 cycles. TCRdb re-called the 5' RACE reads with MiXCR, one entry per CDR3 protein. The table includes 700,000 to 950,000 distinct CDR3 sequences, roughly 64% detected once. The specimen sequenced was blood. These receptors were obtained from a man between 25 and 39 years old in good health.

V gene TRBV12-3 or TRBV12-4 combines with J gene TRBJ2-1; 9 positions agree with TRBD2. V lost 5 bases and J lost 8; bases outside the gene matches: 10. This CDR3 is 15 amino acids long. The DNA for the CDR3 is TGTGCCAGCAGTACCCAACTAGCGGGTGTCCATGAGCAGTTCTTC. Its protein is CASSTQLAGVHEQFF.

The gene calls are TRBV5-1 and TRBJ2-7; 7 bases match TRBD2. Germline CDR1 SGHRS, CDR2 YFSETQ. Trimming removed 4 bases from V and 2 bases from J; junction bases left unmatched: 9. The CDR3 is 15 residues long. CDR3 region: CASSPWGGEPYEQYF. The CDR3 DNA sequence: TGCGCCAGCAGCCCCTGGGGGGGAGAACCCTACGAGCAGTACTTC. Variable domain in full (rest from reference TRBV5-1 and TRBJ2-7): KAGVTQTPRYLIKTRGQQVTLSCSPISGHRSVSWYQQTPGQGLQFLFEYFSETQRNKGNFPGRFSGRQFSNSRSEMNVSTLELGDSALYLCASSPWGGEPYEQYFGPGTRLTVT.

The gene calls are TRBV7-2 and TRBJ2-2; weak D call: TRBD1 (5 bases). There are 15 residues in the CDR3. In germline, CDR1 is SGHTA, CDR2 FQGNSA. V was trimmed by 1 base and J by 6 bases, leaving 12 bases between them. This CDR3 reads CASSLDGASAGELFF. The CDR3 DNA is TGTGCCAGCAGCTTAGATGGGGCGAGCGCCGGGGAGCTGTTTTTT.

The chain joins TRBV12-3 or TRBV12-4 to TRBJ2-5; possibly TRBD1 for D (5 bases). Trimming took 6 bases from V and 4 from J, leaving 15 bases between them. The length of the CDR3 is 14 residues. The CDR3 DNA sequence: TGTGCCAGCAGCGGAGAGGTCAGGGTAGAGACCCAGTACTTC. Amino acids: CASSGEVRVETQYF.

This clonotype was detected a few times. The V gene is TRBV29-1, the J gene TRBJ2-1; 7 bases map to TRBD1. The J segment lost 6 bases and the V segment lost 4 bases, leaving 9 bases of the junction unmatched. Germline CDR1 and CDR2: SQVTM and ANQGSEA. This CDR3 spans 14 amino acids. The CDR3 sequence is CSVAKNRDSNEQFF. The CDR3 DNA follows: TGCAGCGTTGCCAAGAATAGGGACAGCAATGAGCAGTTCTTC.

The rearrangement joins TRBV28 to TRBJ2-5, with no clear D. The end of the DNA fits TRBJ2-7 better, so the J call may be wrong. The CDR3 sequence is 12 residues long. CDR1 and CDR2 (germline): MDHEN, SYDVKM. CDR3 in amino acids: CASSSIPYEQYF. DNA of the CDR3: TGTGCCAGCAGTTCTATTCCTTACGAGCAGTACTTC.

This clonotype turned up a few times. This chain uses TRBV7-2 with TRBJ2-3, with D hard to call. V was pared by 6 bases and J by 2 bases, with 15 bases between. The length of the CDR3 is 15 residues. Germline values: CDR1 SGHTA, CDR2 FQGNSA. The CDR3 DNA follows: TGTGCCAGCAGACGTAGTGGGTTCCCCACAGATACGCAGTATTTT. As protein: CASRRSGFPTDTQYF.

The rearrangement uses TRBV27 and TRBJ2-2, with TRBD2 identical over 7 bases. This CDR3 is built from 15 residues. V lost 5 bases, J lost 4 bases, and 7 bases stayed unmatched. Germline CDR1 is MNHEY and CDR2 is SMNVEV (reference sequence). The CDR3 protein is CASSRREKVTGELFF. CDR3 nucleotide sequence: TGTGCCAGCAGTAGGCGGGAGAAGGTCACCGGGGAGCTGTTTTTT.

The chain has TRBV10-3 and TRBJ2-7; possible D gene TRBD2, 5 bases. The germline V gene has CDR1 ENHRY and CDR2 SYGVKD. The CDR3 is 15 residues long. V was shortened by 8 bases and J by 2 bases, with 19 bases between the two germline ends. The DNA of the CDR3 is TGTGCCATCCGTACGGGGTCTATTCCCCCCTACGAGCAGTACTTC. It specifies CAIRTGSIPPYEQYF.

The chain employs TRBV20-1 and TRBJ2-1; 10 bases agree with TRBD2. Germline V gene sequence: CDR1 DFQATT, CDR2 SNEGSKA (reference sequence). The length of the CDR3 is 13 residues. As DNA, the CDR3 is TGCGGGGCTAGCGGGAGCTCCTACAATGAGCAGTTCTTC. Its protein is CGASGSSYNEQFF.

V and J are TRBV29-1 and TRBJ2-1; 9 bases match TRBD1. The ends lost 6 bases at V and 8 bases at J; junction bases unmatched: 14. Germline lookup yields CDR1 SQVTM and CDR2 ANQGSEA. This CDR3 has 15 residues. CDR3 DNA sequence: TGCAGCGTGGCATCCCCGGGACAGGGTTCTGATGAGCAGTTCTTC. The encoded protein is CSVASPGQGSDEQFF.

The chain couples TRBV7-2 to TRBJ2-5, with D perhaps matching TRBD1 (7 bases). The better agreement between TRBJ2-7 and the DNA end casts doubt on the J call. The V gene's germline CDR1 is SGHTA and CDR2 FQGNSA. The CDR3 runs to 14 residues. The CDR3 bases are TGTGCCAGCAGCTTAAGGAGGGGGCCGTACGAGCAGTACTTC. Protein product: CASSLRRGPYEQYF.

V usage is TRBV29-1 and J usage is TRBJ2-7; tentatively, D is TRBD2 (7 bases). Trimming pared 4 bases from V and 0 bases from J, leaving 13 bases between. This CDR3 is built from 14 residues. Germline V lookup: CDR1 SQVTM, CDR2 ANQGSEA. CDR3 sequence: CSVGGGRNSYEQYF. In nucleotides, the CDR3 is TGCAGCGTTGGGGGGGGCAGGAACTCCTACGAGCAGTACTTC.

The genes are TRBV5-1 and TRBJ2-1; TRBD2 matches at 7 bases. Germline values: CDR1 SGHRS, CDR2 YFSETQ. Unmatched junction bases numbered 16, after V lost 3 bases and J lost 4 bases. The CDR3 is 18 residues long. This CDR3 reads CASSSLPNPGGGYNEQFF. In DNA form, the CDR3 reads TGCGCCAGCAGCTCCCTCCCGAATCCTGGCGGGGGATACAATGAGCAGTTCTTC.

The CDR3 loop reads CASSLLGNGEQYF. The CDR3 nucleotides read TGTGCCAGCAGTTTATTGGGAAATGGCGAGCAGTACTTC. This chain uses TRBV12-3 or TRBV12-4 with TRBJ2-7; D remains ambiguous. This CDR3 is built from 13 residues. Trimming removed 2 bases from V and 6 bases from J, with 11 bases in between.

This clonotype has just one count. The rearrangement uses TRBV7-8 and TRBJ2-1; no reliable D call. Trimming removed 1 base from V and 7 bases from J, with 11 bases in between. Germline loops: CDR1 SGHVS, CDR2 FQNEAQ. The CDR3 is 14 amino acids. The DNA of the CDR3 is TGTGCCAGCAGCTTAGGGGTTTTGGGGAATGAGCAGTTCTTC. Translated: CASSLGVLGNEQFF. Using reference TRBV7-8 and TRBJ2-1 for the parts outside the CDR3, the full variable domain is GAGVSQSPRYKVAKRGQDVALRCDPISGHVSLFWYQQALGQGPEFLTYFQNEAQLDKSGLPSDRFFAERPEGSVSTLKIQRTQQEDSAVYLCASSLGVLGNEQFFGPGTRLTVL.

The chain employs TRBV4-3 and TRBJ1-4; no clear D. There are 13 residues in the CDR3. With 0 bases removed from V and 7 bases from J, the gap between germline ends came to 6 bases. Germline loops: CDR1 LGHNA, CDR2 YSLEER. Here the CDR3 reads CASSQDGGEKLFF. CDR3 coding DNA: TGCGCCAGCAGCCAAGATGGTGGTGAAAAACTGTTTTTT.

This clonotype came up a few times. V gene TRBV2 combines with J gene TRBJ2-7, with D possibly TRBD1 on 6 matching bases. Trimming pared 4 bases from V and 6 bases from J, leaving 13 bases between. In germline, CDR1 is SNHLY, CDR2 FYNNEI. The CDR3 totals 13 residues. The CDR3 region is CASSAQGLSEQYF. The CDR3 DNA sequence: TGTGCCAGCAGTGCACAGGGCCTCTCCGAGCAGTACTTC.

The CDR3 coding sequence is TGTGCCTGGAGTAGGGACAGTCCCTACGAGCAGTACTTC. Residues: CAWSRDSPYEQYF. The chain uses TRBV30 and TRBJ2-7, with 7 nucleotides matching TRBD1. This CDR3 region has 13 residues. J gave up 2 bases and V 2 bases, and 3 bases lay outside the gene matches. Germline assignment: CDR1 GTSNPN and CDR2 SVGIG (reference sequence).

Of note for this clonotype: At one end, the junction sequence differs from germline, possibly due to a read error. V and J are TRBV7-9 and TRBJ1-2; D might be TRBD1 (5 bases). Germline-derived CDR1 and CDR2 are SEHNR and FQNEAQ (reference sequence). The CDR3 loop spans 12 amino acids. The CDR3 sequence: CAGSLDNGGYTF. Here the CDR3 DNA reads TGTGCCGGCAGCTTGGACAACGGCGGCTACACCTTC.

The chain couples TRBV9 to TRBJ2-1, with 9 bases matching TRBD1. Losses at the gene ends were 3 bases for V and 0 bases for J; bases not matched to a gene: 19. The CDR3 length is 21 residues. From germline, CDR1 is SGDLS and CDR2 YYNGEE. The CDR3 DNA sequence: TGTGCCAGCAGCGATCGCCGGGACAGGGACATTACCAGGCCCTCCTACAATGAGCAGTTCTTC. The encoded protein is CASSDRRDRDITRPSYNEQFF. The variable domain in full, with the rest retrieved from reference TRBV9 and TRBJ2-1, is DSGVTQTPKHLITATGQRVTLRCSPRSGDLSVYWYQQSLDQGLQFLIQYYNGEERAKGNILERFSAQQFPDLHSELNLSSLELGDSALYFCASSDRRDRDITRPSYNEQFFGPGTRLTVL.

On this clonotype itself: A much larger clone sits a single nucleotide away, making a read error possible. The chain recombines TRBV7-2 with TRBJ2-1; D call uncertain. Germline V lookup: CDR1 SGHTA, CDR2 FQGNSA. Trimming stripped 11 bases from V and 6 bases from J, with 14 bases between. The CDR3 extends over 12 amino acids. CDR3 nucleotide sequence: TGTGCCCCGGCGGTCAGCATCAATGAGCAGTTCTTC. It yields the protein CAPAVSINEQFF.

This sequence joins TRBV15 and TRBJ2-3; D is undetermined. The CDR3 covers 15 residues. V was shortened by 0 bases and J by 2 bases, with 9 bases between the two germline ends. Per germline, CDR1 LNHNV and CDR2 YYDKDF (reference sequence). The CDR3 spells CATSREYGLTDTQYF. CDR3 bases: TGTGCCACCAGCAGAGAATACGGTCTCACAGATACGCAGTATTTT.

The chain has TRBV10-3 and TRBJ2-7, with unresolved D. Trimming removed 9 bases from V and 1 base from J, with 13 bases in between. This CDR3 is 13 amino acids long. Per the germline V gene, CDR1 is ENHRY and CDR2 is SYGVKD. In DNA form, the CDR3 reads TGTGCCATAGCATTCGAGACGTCCTACGAGCAGTACTTC. This encodes CAIAFETSYEQYF.

This clonotype was seen only a few times. This chain uses TRBV7-2 with TRBJ2-3; a weak D match, TRBD2 (5 bases). The V end was cut by 2 bases, the J end by 0 bases, with 18 bases between. Germline CDR1 and CDR2: SGHTA and FQGNSA. The CDR3 contains 18 residues. The CDR3 nucleotides read TGTGCCAGCAGCTTAAAGACCTCTCGGGCGGGTAGCACAGATACGCAGTATTTT. Its translation is CASSLKTSRAGSTDTQYF.

Of note for this clonotype: An end of the junction differs from the germline gene, which may be a read error. The V gene is TRBV5-1, the J gene TRBJ2-6; TRBD1 matches 9 bases. The CDR3 has 18 residues. Germline CDR1 is SGHRS and CDR2 is YFSETQ. For the CDR3, the DNA is TGCGCCAGCAGCTTGTGGGCACAGGGGGCGTCTGGCGCCAGCGTCCTGACTTTC. Encoded protein: CASSLWAQGASGASVLTF.

In its sample, this clonotype was seen a few times. V is TRBV4-2 and J is TRBJ2-6; tentative D call: TRBD2 (6 bases). CDR1 is LGHNA and CDR2 is YNFKEQ in the germline V gene. The CDR3 is made up of 17 amino acids. Trimming took 0 bases from V and 1 from J, leaving 10 bases between them. This CDR3 reads CASSQEAAGSGANVLTF. CDR3 in DNA: TGTGCCAGCAGCCAAGAAGCGGCGGGGTCTGGGGCCAACGTCCTGACTTTC.

This clonotype was recorded many times. The rearrangement joins TRBV4-2 to TRBJ2-7; weak D call: TRBD2 (5 bases). The germline V gene has CDR1 LGHNA and CDR2 YNFKEQ. This CDR3 has 15 amino acids. The V and J ends lost 0 bases and 5 bases respectively, with 14 bases between them. The CDR3 DNA is TGTGCCAGCAGCCAAGAAGGGTGGGGAGCGGACGAGCAGTACTTC. Residues: CASSQEGWGADEQYF.

The chain employs TRBV7-3 and TRBJ2-7; 11 bases line up with TRBD2. Germline CDR1 SGHTA, CDR2 FQGTGA. The J segment lost 5 bases and the V segment lost 1 base, leaving 4 bases of the junction unmatched. CDR3 length: 15 residues. The CDR3 DNA reads TGTGCCAGCAGCTTAAAACTAGCGGGAGTCCACGAGCAGTACTTC. Translated, it gives CASSLKLAGVHEQYF.

The V call is TRBV28, the J call TRBJ2-5; D remains unclear. Trimming shortened V by 4 bases and J by 5 bases, and 8 bases separated the two germline ends. This CDR3 spans 12 amino acids. Germline V gene sequence: CDR1 MDHEN, CDR2 SYDVKM. CDR3 bases: TGTGCCAGCAGTTGGGGAAGGGAGACCCAGTACTTC. This codes for CASSWGRETQYF.

This clonotype has a handful of counts. The V call is TRBV6-2 or TRBV6-3, the J call TRBJ2-5, with a possible D match to TRBD1 (6 bases). Between the trimmed V and J ends, which lost 7 bases and 1 base, there was a span of 19 bases. Germline-derived CDR1 and CDR2 are MNHEY and SVGEGT. This CDR3 has 16 amino acids. The CDR3 DNA reads TGTGCCAGCACTCAACTGCGCAGGGGCCGCCAAGAGACCCAGTACTTC. This gives the protein CASTQLRRGRQETQYF.